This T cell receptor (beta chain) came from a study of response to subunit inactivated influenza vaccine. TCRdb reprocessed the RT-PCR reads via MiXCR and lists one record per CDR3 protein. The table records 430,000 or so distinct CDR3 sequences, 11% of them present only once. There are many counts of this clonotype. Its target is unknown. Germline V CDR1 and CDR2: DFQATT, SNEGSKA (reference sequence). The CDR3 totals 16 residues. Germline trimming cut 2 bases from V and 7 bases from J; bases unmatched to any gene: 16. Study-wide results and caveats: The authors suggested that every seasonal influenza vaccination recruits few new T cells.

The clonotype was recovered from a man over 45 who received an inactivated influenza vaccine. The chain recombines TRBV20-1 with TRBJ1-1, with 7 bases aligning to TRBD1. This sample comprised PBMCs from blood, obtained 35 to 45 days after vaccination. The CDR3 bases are TGCAGTGCTAGAAGGGTCGGGAACAGGGGAATTGGTGAAGCTTTCTTT. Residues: CSARRVGNRGIGEAFF.